One sample yielded the 5 T cell receptor beta chains listed below, sequenced in a study of T cell responses to AZD1222 COVID-19 vaccine. Sequencing used immunoSEQ multiplex PCR; TCRdb keeps in-frame clones, though not all of them. The top ten clones hold approximately 4.2% of a sample with 100,000 to 150,000 clones, roughly 90% of them seen once. The sequencing here drew on peripheral blood, taken on day 0 of AZD1222 vaccination. The receptors stem from an adult in good health.

The rearrangement uses TRBV15 and TRBJ2-7, with no clear D. CDR1 is LNHNV and CDR2 is YYDKDF in the germline V gene (reference sequence). The CDR3 loop spans 14 amino acids. The germline V and J ends were trimmed by 0 bases and 7 bases, with 13 bases remaining between them. This CDR3 is CATSRDRTSREQYF. In nucleotides, the CDR3 is TGTGCCACCAGCAGAGATCGAACGAGCAGGGAGCAGTACTTC.

The CDR3 reads CASSHPGEKLFF. CDR3 DNA: TGTGCCAGCAGCCATCCAGGTGAAAAACTGTTTTTT. This chain joins TRBV7-2 and TRBJ1-4, with D hard to call. The CDR3 has 12 amino acids. CDR1 is SGHTA and CDR2 is FQGNSA in the germline V gene. The germline V and J ends were trimmed by 5 bases and 7 bases, with 8 bases remaining between them. The complete variable domain, with remaining parts taken from reference TRBV7-2 and TRBJ1-4, reads GAGVSQSPSNKVTEKGKDVELRCDPISGHTALYWYRQSLGQGLEFLIYFQGNSAPDKSGLPSDRFSAERTGGSVSTLTIQRTQQEDSAVYLCASSHPGEKLFFGSGTQLSVL.

This clone was recorded only once. The rearrangement uses TRBV28 and TRBJ2-1; D unclear. Trimming cost V 7 bases and J 3 bases, with 4 bases left between them. This CDR3 region has 11 residues. Germline V gene lookup returns CDR1 MDHEN and CDR2 SYDVKM. CDR3 sequence: CASKDYNEQFF. In DNA, the CDR3 is TGTGCCAGCAAGGACTACAATGAGCAGTTCTTC.

The J gene is TRBJ1-3, the V gene TRBV19; D is unclear. The ends were cut back, 7 bases at V and 1 base at J, with 14 bases in the middle. The length of the CDR3 is 15 residues. The germline V gene has CDR1 LNHDA and CDR2 SQIVND (reference sequence). The CDR3 protein is CASNPSSQSGNTIYF. CDR3 coding DNA: TGTGCCAGTAACCCCTCCTCCCAGTCTGGAAACACCATATATTTT.

Points on this clone: The germline gene is not matched at one end of the junction; a read error may be the cause. Other DNA sequences in this sample translate to the same CDR3. The genes are TRBV7-7 and TRBJ2-1, with 8 bases identical to TRBD1. Germline CDR1 reads SSHAT; CDR2 reads FNYEAQ (reference sequence). The CDR3 has 15 residues. CDR3 sequence: CASSLGQGTYNEQFF. The CDR3 bases are TGTGCTAGCAGCCTAGGACAGGGCACCTACAATGAGCAGTTCTTC. Looking up the rest from reference TRBV7-7 and TRBJ2-1 gives the full variable domain: GAGVSQSPRYKVTKRGQDVTLRCDPISSHATLYWYQQALGQGPEFLTYFNYEAQPDKSGLPSDRFSAERPEGSISTLTIQRTEQRDSAMYRCASSLGQGTYNEQFFGPGTRLTVL.